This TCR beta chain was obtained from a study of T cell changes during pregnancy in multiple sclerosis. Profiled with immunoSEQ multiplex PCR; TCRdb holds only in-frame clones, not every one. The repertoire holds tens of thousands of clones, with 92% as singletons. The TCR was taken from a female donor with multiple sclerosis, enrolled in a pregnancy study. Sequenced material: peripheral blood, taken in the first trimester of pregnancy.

This CDR3 reads CAIRTDLATGYTF. Here the CDR3 DNA reads TGTGCCATCAGGACGGACCTAGCAACTGGCTACACCTTC. V and J are TRBV10-3 and TRBJ1-2, with D unresolved. The CDR3 totals 13 residues. Trimming shortened V by 6 bases and J by 7 bases, and 15 bases separated the two germline ends. CDR1 and CDR2 (germline): ENHRY, SYGVKD.